This is a list of T cell receptor beta chains from one sample in a study of CD4+ T cells in melanoma. Produced via immunoSEQ multiplex PCR; TCRdb's table is partial and in-frame only. The sample consists of 15,000 to 20,000 clones, roughly 80% of them appearing once. The sequencing sample was made of cells from a culture (not recorded whether cultured in vitro). These receptors all come from a human donor with melanoma. CDR3s include the opening cysteine and the closing phenylalanine or tryptophan. Each record gives: clone size, D gene, J gene, V gene, CDR3 DNA, CDR3 protein. The D gene is left open where the match is weak. The listing skips clone size in some rows; elsewhere it reads once, few, many or a size class.

clone size: few
D gene: NA
J gene: TRBJ2-6
V gene: TRBV27
CDR3 DNA: TGTGCCAGCAGACCGAGCTCTGGGGCCAACGTCCTGACTTTC
CDR3 protein: CASRPSSGANVLTF

clone size: NA
D gene: NA
J gene: TRBJ1-2
V gene: TRBV6-6
CDR3 DNA: TGTGCCAGCACTATAAAGGGGGTAGGGGACTATGGCTACACCTTC
CDR3 protein: CASTIKGVGDYGYTF

clone size: NA
D gene: TRBD1
J gene: TRBJ1-2
V gene: TRBV11-2
CDR3 DNA: TGTGCCAGCAGCCCCGCGGACAGGATCTCTGGCTACACCTTC
CDR3 protein: CASSPADRISGYTF

clone size: once
D gene: TRBD1
J gene: TRBJ1-2
V gene: TRBV28
CDR3 DNA: TGTGCCAGCAGTTCTACCGACAGGGAGGGAGATGGCTACACCTTC
CDR3 protein: CASSSTDREGDGYTF

clone size: NA
D gene: NA
J gene: TRBJ2-6
V gene: TRBV7-9
CDR3 DNA: TGTGCCAGCAGCAAAGGATTAGGGGCTGGGGCCAACGTCCTGACTTTC
CDR3 protein: CASSKGLGAGANVLTF

clone size: NA
D gene: NA
J gene: TRBJ2-1
V gene: TRBV9
CDR3 DNA: TGTGCCAGCAGCGTGAGTCAACTAGACGTACGTGAGCAGTTCTTC
CDR3 protein: CASSVSQLDVREQFF

clone size: NA
D gene: NA
J gene: TRBJ2-7
V gene: TRBV10-1
CDR3 DNA: TGCGCCAGCAGTGAATCCCTGGCCCCTTACGAGCAGTACTTC
CDR3 protein: CASSESLAPYEQYF

clone size: NA
D gene: NA
J gene: TRBJ1-1
V gene: TRBV7-2
CDR3 DNA: TGTGCCAGCAGCTTAGGAACAAGGACGGTGAACACTGAAGCTTTCTTT
CDR3 protein: CASSLGTRTVNTEAFF

clone size: NA
D gene: NA
J gene: TRBJ2-4
V gene: TRBV7-3
CDR3 DNA: TGTGCCAGCAGCACCGGGACCAAAAACATTCAGTACTTC
CDR3 protein: CASSTGTKNIQYF

clone size: NA
D gene: NA
J gene: TRBJ1-6
V gene: TRBV2
CDR3 DNA: TGTGCCAGCAGTAATGAACACGTTAATTCACCCCTCCACTTT
CDR3 protein: CASSNEHVNSPLHF